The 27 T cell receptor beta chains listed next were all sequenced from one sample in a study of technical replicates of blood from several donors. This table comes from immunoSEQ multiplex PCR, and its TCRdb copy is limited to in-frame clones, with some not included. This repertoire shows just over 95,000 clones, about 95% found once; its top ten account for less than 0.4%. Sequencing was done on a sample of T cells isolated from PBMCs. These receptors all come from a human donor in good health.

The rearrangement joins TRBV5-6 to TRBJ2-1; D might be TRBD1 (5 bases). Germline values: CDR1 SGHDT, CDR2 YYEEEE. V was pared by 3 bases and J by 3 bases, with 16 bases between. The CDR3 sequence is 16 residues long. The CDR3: CASSSLQGLFYNEQFF. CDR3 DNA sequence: TGTGCCAGCAGCTCCCTCCAGGGTTTATTCTACAATGAGCAGTTCTTC.

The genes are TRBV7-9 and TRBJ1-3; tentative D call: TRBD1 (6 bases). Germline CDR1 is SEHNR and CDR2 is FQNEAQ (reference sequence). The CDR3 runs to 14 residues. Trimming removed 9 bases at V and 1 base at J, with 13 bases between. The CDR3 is CARKGVLSGNTIYF. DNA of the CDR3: TGTGCCAGAAAGGGGGTATTATCTGGAAACACCATATATTTT.

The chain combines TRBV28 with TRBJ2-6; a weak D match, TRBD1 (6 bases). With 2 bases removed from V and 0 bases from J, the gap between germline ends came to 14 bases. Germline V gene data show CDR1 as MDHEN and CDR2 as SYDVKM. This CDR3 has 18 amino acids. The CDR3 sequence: CASSLRQAFLSGANVLTF. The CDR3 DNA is TGTGCCAGCAGTTTACGACAGGCCTTTCTCTCTGGGGCCAACGTCCTGACTTTC. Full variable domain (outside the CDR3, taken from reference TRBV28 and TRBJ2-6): DVKVTQSSRYLVKRTGEKVFLECVQDMDHENMFWYRQDPGLGLRLIYFSYDVKMKEKGDIPEGYSVSREKKERFSLILESASTNQTSMYLCASSLRQAFLSGANVLTFGAGSRLTVL.

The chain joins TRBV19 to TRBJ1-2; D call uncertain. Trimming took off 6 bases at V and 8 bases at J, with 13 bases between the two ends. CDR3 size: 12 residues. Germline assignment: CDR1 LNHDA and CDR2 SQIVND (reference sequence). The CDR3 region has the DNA TGTGCCAGTAGGGCCGGGGTCGGAGGCTACACCTTC. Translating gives CASRAGVGGYTF.

The CDR3 spells CASSYPQGYSNQPQHF. CDR3 nucleotide sequence: TGTGCCAGCAGTTACCCTCAGGGCTATAGCAATCAGCCCCAGCATTTT. The chain recombines TRBV6-6 with TRBJ1-5, with a possible D match to TRBD1 (5 bases). CDR3 size: 16 residues. Trimming removed 2 bases at V and 0 bases at J, with 11 bases between. CDR1 MNHNY and CDR2 SVGAGI come from the germline V gene (reference sequence).

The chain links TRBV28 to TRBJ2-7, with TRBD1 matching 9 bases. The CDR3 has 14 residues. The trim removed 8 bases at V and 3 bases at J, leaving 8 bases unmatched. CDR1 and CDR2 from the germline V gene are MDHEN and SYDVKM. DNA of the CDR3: TGTGCCAGCTTTTCTCGACAGGGGGACTACGAGCAGTACTTC. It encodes CASFSRQGDYEQYF.

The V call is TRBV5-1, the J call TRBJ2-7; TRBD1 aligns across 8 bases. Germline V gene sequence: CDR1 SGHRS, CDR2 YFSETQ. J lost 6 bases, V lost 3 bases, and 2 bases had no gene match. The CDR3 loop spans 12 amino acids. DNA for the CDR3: TGCGCCAGCAGCTCTACAGGGGGCGAGCAGTACTTC. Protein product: CASSSTGGEQYF.

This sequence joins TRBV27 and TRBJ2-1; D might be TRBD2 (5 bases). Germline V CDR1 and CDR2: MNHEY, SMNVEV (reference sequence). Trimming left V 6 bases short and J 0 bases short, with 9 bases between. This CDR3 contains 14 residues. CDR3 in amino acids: CASSGESSYNEQFF. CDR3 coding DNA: TGTGCCAGCAGCGGGGAAAGCTCCTACAATGAGCAGTTCTTC.

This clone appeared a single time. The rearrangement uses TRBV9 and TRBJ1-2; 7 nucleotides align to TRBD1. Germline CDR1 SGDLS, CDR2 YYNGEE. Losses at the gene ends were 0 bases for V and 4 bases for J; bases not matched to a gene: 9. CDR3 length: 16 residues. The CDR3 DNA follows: TGTGCCAGCAGCGTAGGAATAGGGGGCGCAGGCTATGGCTACACCTTC. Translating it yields CASSVGIGGAGYGYTF.

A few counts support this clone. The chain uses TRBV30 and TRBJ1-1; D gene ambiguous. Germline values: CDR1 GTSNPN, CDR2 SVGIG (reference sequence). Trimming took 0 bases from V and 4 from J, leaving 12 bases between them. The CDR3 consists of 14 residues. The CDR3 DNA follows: TGTGCCTGGAGTGTAGCCCCCACGGGCACTGAAGCTTTCTTT. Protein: CAWSVAPTGTEAFF.

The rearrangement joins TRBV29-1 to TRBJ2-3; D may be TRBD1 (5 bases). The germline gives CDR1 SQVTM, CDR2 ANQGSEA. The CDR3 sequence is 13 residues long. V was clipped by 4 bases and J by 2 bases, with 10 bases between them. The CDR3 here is CSVAFRDTDTQYF. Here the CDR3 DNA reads TGCAGCGTTGCGTTCAGGGACACAGATACGCAGTATTTT.

In DNA, the CDR3 is TGTGCCAGCAGCTCGGACGGGGGAGTCTACAATGAGCAGTTCTTC. It yields the protein CASSSDGGVYNEQFF. The chain employs TRBV5-4 and TRBJ2-1; TRBD2 might be the D (6 bases). The CDR3 length is 15 residues. The V gene's germline CDR1 is SGHNT and CDR2 YYREEE (reference sequence). Deletions cut 3 bases from V and 3 bases from J, with 13 bases between.

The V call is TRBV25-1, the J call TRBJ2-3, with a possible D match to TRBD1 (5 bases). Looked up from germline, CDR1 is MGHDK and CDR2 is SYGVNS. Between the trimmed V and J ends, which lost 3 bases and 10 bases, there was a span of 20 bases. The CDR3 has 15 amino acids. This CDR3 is CASSDWAAGNSAQYF. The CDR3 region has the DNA TGTGCCAGCAGTGATTGGGCGGCAGGGAATTCTGCGCAGTATTTT.

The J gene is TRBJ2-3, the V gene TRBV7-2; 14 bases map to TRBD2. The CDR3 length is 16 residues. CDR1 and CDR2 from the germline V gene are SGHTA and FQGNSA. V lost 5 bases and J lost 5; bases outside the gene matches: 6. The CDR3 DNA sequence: TGTGCCAGCAGCCCGGGACTAGCGGGAGTGGTAGATACGCAGTATTTT. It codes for CASSPGLAGVVDTQYF.

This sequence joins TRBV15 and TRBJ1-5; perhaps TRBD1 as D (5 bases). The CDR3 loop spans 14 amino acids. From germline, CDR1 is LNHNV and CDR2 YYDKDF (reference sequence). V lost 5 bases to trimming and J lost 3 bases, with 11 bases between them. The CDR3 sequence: CATSPTGVNQPQHF. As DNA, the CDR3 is TGTGCCACCAGCCCTACAGGAGTCAATCAGCCCCAGCATTTT.

CDR3 nucleotide sequence: TGTGCCAGCAGCCCCGGGGGGAACACTGAAGCTTTCTTT. This sequence encodes CASSPGGNTEAFF. This chain uses TRBV9 with TRBJ1-1; D possibly corresponds to TRBD1 (5 bases). This CDR3 is built from 13 residues. Germline loops: CDR1 SGDLS, CDR2 YYNGEE. V lost 4 bases, J lost 1 base, and 8 bases lay in between.

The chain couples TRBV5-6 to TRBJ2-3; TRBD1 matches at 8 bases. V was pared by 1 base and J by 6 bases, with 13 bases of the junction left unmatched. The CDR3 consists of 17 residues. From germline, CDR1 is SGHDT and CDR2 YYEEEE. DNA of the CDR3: TGTGCCAGCAGCTTGCCCGGACAGGGTTCAAGCGGGGATACGCAGTATTTT. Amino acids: CASSLPGQGSSGDTQYF.

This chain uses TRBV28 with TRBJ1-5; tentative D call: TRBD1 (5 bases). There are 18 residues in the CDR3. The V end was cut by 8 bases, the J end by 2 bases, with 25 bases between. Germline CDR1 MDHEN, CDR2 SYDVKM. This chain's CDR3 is CASLSDVEIWGRNQPQHF. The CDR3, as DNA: TGTGCCAGCCTCTCAGATGTGGAAATCTGGGGCCGCAATCAGCCCCAGCATTTT.

The CDR3, as DNA: TGTGCCAGCGGGGATACAGGGACGAACACTGAAGCTTTCTTT. This translates into CASGDTGTNTEAFF. The V call is TRBV7-3, the J call TRBJ1-1; D perhaps matches TRBD1 (6 bases). Germline V gene sequence: CDR1 SGHTA, CDR2 FQGTGA. This CDR3 spans 14 amino acids. The V end lost 8 bases, the J end lost 1 base, and 14 bases lay between the germline ends.

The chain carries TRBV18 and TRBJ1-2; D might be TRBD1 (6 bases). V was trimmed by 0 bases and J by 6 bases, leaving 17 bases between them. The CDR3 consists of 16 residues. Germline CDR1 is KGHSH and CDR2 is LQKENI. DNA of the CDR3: TGTGCCAGCTCACCACCGGACAGATTACCTATCGATGGCTACACCTTC. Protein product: CASSPPDRLPIDGYTF.

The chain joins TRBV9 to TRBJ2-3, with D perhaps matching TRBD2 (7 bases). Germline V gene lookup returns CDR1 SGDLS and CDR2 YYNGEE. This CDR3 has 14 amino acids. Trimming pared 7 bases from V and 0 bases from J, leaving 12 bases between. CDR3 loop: CASGGDMSTDTQYF. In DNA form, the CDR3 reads TGTGCCAGCGGGGGGGACATGAGCACAGATACGCAGTATTTT.

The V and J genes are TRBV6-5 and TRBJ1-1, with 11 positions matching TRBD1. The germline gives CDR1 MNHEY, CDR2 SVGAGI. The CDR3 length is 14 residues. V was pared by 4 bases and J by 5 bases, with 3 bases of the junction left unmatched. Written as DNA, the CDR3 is TGTGCCAGCAGTTGGGGACAGGGGGGTACTGAAGCTTTCTTT. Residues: CASSWGQGGTEAFF.

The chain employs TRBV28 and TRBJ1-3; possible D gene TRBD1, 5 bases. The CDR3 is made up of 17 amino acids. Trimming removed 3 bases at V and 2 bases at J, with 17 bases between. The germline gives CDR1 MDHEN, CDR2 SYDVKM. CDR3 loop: CASSFPPGGRAGNTIYF. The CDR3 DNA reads TGTGCCAGCAGTTTCCCCCCGGGGGGGAGGGCTGGAAACACCATATATTTT. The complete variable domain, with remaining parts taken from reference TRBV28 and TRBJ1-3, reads DVKVTQSSRYLVKRTGEKVFLECVQDMDHENMFWYRQDPGLGLRLIYFSYDVKMKEKGDIPEGYSVSREKKERFSLILESASTNQTSMYLCASSFPPGGRAGNTIYFGEGSWLTVV.

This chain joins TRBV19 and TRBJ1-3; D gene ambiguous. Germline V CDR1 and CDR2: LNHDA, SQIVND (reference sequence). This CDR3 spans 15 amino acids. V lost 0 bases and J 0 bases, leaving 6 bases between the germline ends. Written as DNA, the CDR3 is TGTGCCAGTAGTATAGACGGGATCTCTGGAAACACCATATATTTT. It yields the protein CASSIDGISGNTIYF. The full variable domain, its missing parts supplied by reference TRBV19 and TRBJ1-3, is DGGITQSPKYLFRKEGQNVTLSCEQNLNHDAMYWYRQDPGQGLRLIYYSQIVNDFQKGDIAEGYSVSREKKESFPLTVTSAQKNPTAFYLCASSIDGISGNTIYFGEGSWLTVV.

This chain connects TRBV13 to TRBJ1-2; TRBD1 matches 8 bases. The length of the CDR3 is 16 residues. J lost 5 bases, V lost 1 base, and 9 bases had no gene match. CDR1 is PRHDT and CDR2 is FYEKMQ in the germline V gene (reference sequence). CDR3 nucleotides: TGTGCCAGCAGCTTAGCGGAAGGGACAGGATCTTATGGCTACACCTTC. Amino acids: CASSLAEGTGSYGYTF.

The DNA of the CDR3 is TGTGCCAGCAGTTTGGCGGACAGAGATGAAGCTTTCTTT. It is translated as CASSLADRDEAFF. The rearrangement uses TRBV27 and TRBJ1-1, with D possibly TRBD1 on 6 matching bases. This CDR3 is 13 amino acids long. Trimming stripped 3 bases from V and 7 bases from J, with 12 bases between. In germline, CDR1 is MNHEY, CDR2 SMNVEV (reference sequence).

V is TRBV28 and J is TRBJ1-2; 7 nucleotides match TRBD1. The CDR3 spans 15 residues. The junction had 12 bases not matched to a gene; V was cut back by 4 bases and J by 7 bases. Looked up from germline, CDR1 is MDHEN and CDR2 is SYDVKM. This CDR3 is CASSSLSRQGIGYTF. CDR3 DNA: TGTGCCAGCAGTTCCCTCTCTAGACAGGGAATTGGCTACACCTTC.